This T cell receptor beta chain was sequenced in a study of OX40 agonist ivuxolimab in advanced cancers. This clone was counted a single time. The CDR3 is 13 amino acids. Germline CDR1 and CDR2: MNHEY and SMNVEV (reference sequence). V was clipped by 3 bases and J by 7 bases, with 12 bases between them. Sequencing was performed with immunoSEQ multiplex PCR; in TCRdb, only in-frame clones are kept and a portion is missing. The sample includes approximately 63,000 clones, approximately 90% of them seen just once. The source of this sequence is an adult with an advanced solid tumor such as melanoma, head and neck, liver or kidney cancer. The sample here was CD4+ or CD8+ T cells sorted from blood, taken in a trial of the OX40 agonist ivuxolimab. The chain employs TRBV27 and TRBJ1-1; D possibly corresponds to TRBD1 (5 bases). CDR3 bases: TGTGCCAGCAGTTTCGGGACGGCACATGAAGCTTTCTTT. Translation: CASSFGTAHEAFF.